This T cell receptor beta chain came from a study of graft-versus-host responses after intestinal transplantation. Study-wide context: Recipients got multivisceral, liver-intestinal, or isolated intestinal transplants. Every one of the recipients received anti-thymocyte globulin induction and afterwards took tacrolimus and steroids for around 3 years. Study results and caveats: Early declines in HvG clones that occurred post-transplant were associated with peak circulating GvH clone levels.

Clones were sequenced by immunoSEQ multiplex PCR, and TCRdb holds only the in-frame ones, with some missing. The table includes 8,800 or so clones, about a third detected once. CDR1 is SEHNR and CDR2 is FQNEAQ in the germline V gene (reference sequence). CDR3 length equals 15 residues. V lost 1 base and J lost 5; bases outside the gene matches: 1. The specimen comprised alloreactive CD4+ T cells from a mixed lymphocyte reaction culture, sampled before intestinal transplant. The subset is: CFSE-low proliferating T cells sorted from roughly six-day pre-transplant mixed lymphocyte reaction (GvH or HvG direction). This rearrangement joins TRBV7-9 to TRBJ1-4; 10 bases map to TRBD1. The TCR sequence derives from a human patient who received an intestinal transplant. CDR3 DNA: TGTGCCAGCAGCTTAGGGACAGGGGGGAATGAAAAACTGTTTTTT. This translates into CASSLGTGGNEKLFF.